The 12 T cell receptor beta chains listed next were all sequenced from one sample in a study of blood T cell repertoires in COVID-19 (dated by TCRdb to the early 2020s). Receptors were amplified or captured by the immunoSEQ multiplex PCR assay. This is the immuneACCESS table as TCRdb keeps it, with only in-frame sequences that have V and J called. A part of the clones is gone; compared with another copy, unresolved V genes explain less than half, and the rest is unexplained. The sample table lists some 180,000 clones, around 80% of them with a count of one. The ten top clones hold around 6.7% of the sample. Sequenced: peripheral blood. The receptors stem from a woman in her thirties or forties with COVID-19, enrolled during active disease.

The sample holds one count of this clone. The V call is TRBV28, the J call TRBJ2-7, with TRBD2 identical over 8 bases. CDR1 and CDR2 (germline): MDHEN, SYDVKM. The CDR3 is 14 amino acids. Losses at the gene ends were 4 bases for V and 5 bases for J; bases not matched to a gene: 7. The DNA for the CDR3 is TGTGCCAGCAGTTCGGGGGGGAGGCTGAACGAGCAGTACTTC. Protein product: CASSSGGRLNEQYF.

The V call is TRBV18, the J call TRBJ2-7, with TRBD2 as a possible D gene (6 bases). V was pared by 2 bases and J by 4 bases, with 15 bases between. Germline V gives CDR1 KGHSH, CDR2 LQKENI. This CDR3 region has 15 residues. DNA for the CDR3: TGTGCCAGCTCACCAAGGCAGACCGCGGGGTACGAGCAGTACTTC. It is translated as CASSPRQTAGYEQYF.

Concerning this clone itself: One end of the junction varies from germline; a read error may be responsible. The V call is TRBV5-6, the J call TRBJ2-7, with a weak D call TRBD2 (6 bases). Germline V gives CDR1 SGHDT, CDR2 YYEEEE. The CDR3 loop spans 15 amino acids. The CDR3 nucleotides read TGTGCCAGCACCAAAAACTCGTTTTCGGGAGACTCTCCGAAATTC. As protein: CASTKNSFSGDSPKF.

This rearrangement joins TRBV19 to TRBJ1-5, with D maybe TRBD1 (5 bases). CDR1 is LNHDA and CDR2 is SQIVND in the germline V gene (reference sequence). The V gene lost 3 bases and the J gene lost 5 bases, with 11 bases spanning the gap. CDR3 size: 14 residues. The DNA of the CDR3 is TGTGCCAGTAGTATCACAGGCTCATATCAGCCCCAGCATTTT. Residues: CASSITGSYQPQHF.

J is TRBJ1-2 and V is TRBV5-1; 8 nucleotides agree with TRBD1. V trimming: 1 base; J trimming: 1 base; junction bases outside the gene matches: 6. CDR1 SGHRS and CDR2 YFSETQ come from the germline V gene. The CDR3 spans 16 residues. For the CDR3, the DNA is TGCGCCAGCAGCTTGCAGGCGACAGGGGATAACTATGGCTACACCTTC. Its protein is CASSLQATGDNYGYTF.

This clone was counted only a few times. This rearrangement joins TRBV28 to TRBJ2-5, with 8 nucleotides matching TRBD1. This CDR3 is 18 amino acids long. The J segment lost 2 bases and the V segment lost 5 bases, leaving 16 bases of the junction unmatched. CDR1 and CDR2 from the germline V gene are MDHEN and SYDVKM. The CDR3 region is CASSLLLLRDRTQETQYF. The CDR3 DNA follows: TGTGCCAGCAGTCTTCTCCTCCTTCGGGACAGGACACAAGAGACCCAGTACTTC.

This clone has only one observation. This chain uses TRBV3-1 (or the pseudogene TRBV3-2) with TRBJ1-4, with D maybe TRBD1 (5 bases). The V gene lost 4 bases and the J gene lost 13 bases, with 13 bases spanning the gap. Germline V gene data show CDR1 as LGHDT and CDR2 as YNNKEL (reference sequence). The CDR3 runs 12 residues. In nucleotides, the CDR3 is TGTGCCAGCAGCCCCAGATCGGGGGGACTGTTTTTT. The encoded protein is CASSPRSGGLFF.

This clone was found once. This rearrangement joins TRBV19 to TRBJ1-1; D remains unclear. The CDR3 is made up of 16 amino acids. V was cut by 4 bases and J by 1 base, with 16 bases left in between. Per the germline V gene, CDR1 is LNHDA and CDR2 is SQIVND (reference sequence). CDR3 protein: CASSNPSSAGNTEAFF. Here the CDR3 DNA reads TGTGCCAGTAGTAACCCCTCCTCGGCGGGGAACACTGAAGCTTTCTTT.

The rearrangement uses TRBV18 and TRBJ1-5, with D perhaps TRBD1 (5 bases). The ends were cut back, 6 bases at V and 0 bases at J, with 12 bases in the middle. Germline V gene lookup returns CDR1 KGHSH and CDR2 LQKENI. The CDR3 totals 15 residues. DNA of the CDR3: TGTGCCAGCTCTCCTCAGGGTTCTAGCAATCAGCCCCAGCATTTT. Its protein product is CASSPQGSSNQPQHF.

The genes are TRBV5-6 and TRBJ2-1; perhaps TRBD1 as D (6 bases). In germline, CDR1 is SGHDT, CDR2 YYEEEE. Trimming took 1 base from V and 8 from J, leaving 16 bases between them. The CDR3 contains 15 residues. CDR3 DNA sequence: TGTGCCAGCAGCTTGTCGGCAGGGGTTTTCGATGAGCAGTTCTTC. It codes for CASSLSAGVFDEQFF.

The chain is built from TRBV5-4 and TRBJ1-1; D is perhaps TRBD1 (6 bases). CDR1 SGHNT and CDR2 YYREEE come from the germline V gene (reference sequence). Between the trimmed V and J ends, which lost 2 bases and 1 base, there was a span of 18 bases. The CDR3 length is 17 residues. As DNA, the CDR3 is TGTGCCAGCAGCTTCCCGGCCAGGGGAATTCGGAACACTGAAGCTTTCTTT. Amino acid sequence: CASSFPARGIRNTEAFF.

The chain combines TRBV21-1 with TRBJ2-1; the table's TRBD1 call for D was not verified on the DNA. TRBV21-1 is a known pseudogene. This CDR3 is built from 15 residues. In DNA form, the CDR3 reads TGTGCCAGCAGCAAAGGGGACAGGGGGTACAATGAGCAGTTCTTC. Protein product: CASSKGDRGYNEQFF.